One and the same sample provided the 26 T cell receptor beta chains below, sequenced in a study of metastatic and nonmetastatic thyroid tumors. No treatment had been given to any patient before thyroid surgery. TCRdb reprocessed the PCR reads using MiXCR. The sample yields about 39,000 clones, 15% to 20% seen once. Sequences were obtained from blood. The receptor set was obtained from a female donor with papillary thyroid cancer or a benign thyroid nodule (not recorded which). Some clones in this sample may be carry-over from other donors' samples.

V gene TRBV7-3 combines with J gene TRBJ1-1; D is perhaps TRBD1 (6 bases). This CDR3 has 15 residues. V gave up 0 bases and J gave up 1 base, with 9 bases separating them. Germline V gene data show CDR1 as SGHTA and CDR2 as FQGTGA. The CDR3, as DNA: TGTGCCAGCAGCTTAACGGCAGGGGAGAACACTGAAGCTTTCTTT. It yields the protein CASSLTAGENTEAFF. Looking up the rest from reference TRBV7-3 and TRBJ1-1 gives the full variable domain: GAGVSQTPSNKVTEKGKYVELRCDPISGHTALYWYRQSLGQGPEFLIYFQGTGAADDSGLPNDRFFAVRPEGSVSTLKIQRTERGDSAVYLCASSLTAGENTEAFFGQGTRLTVV.

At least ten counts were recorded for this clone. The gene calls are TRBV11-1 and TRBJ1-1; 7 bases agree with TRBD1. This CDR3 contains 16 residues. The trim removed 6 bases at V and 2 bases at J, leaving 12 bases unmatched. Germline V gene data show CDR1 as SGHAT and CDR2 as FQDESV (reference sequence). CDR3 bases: TGTGCCAGCAGTGGGGGTCAGACAGGGATTAACACTGAAGCTTTCTTT. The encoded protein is CASSGGQTGINTEAFF.

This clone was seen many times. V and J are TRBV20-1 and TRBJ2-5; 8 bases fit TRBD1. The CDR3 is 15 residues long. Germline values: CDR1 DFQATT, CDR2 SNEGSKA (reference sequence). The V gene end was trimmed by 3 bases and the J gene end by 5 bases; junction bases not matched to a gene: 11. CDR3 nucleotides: TGCAGTGCTAGGCCAGGACAGGGCCGGGTGGAGACCCAGTACTTC. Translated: CSARPGQGRVETQYF.

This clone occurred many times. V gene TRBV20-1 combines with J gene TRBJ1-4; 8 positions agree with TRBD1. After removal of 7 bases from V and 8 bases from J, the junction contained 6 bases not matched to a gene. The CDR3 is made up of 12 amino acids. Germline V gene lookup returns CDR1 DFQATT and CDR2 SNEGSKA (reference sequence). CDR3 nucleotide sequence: TGCAGTGGGGGGACAGGTCGAGAAAAACTGTTTTTT. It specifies CSGGTGREKLFF.

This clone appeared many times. The CDR3 here is CSARVAGDNEQFF. DNA of the CDR3: TGCAGTGCTAGAGTCGCGGGAGACAATGAGCAGTTCTTC. The chain couples TRBV20-1 to TRBJ2-1; 7 bases align to TRBD2. V gave up 1 base and J gave up 5 bases; unmatched junction bases: 2. Germline values: CDR1 DFQATT, CDR2 SNEGSKA (reference sequence). The length of the CDR3 is 13 residues.

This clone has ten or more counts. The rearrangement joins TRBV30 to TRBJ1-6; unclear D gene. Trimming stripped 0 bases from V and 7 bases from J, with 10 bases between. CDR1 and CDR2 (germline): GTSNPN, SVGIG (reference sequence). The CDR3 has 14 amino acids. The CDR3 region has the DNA TGTGCCTGGAGTGTACCGATTCCGAATTCACCCCTCCACTTT. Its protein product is CAWSVPIPNSPLHF.

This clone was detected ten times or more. In DNA, the CDR3 is TGTGCCAGCAGCTTGCCCCTAGCCAATGAGCAGTTCTTC. This gives the protein CASSLPLANEQFF. The genes are TRBV7-2 and TRBJ2-1; a weak D match, TRBD2 (5 bases). The CDR3 runs to 13 residues. Germline V gene data show CDR1 as SGHTA and CDR2 as FQGNSA. V shed 3 bases and J shed 6 bases, with 9 bases lying between them.

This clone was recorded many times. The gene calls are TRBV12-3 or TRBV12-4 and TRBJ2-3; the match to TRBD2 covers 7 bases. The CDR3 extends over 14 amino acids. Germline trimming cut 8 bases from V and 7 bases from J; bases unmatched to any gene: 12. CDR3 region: CASAPREFSNTQYF. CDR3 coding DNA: TGTGCCAGCGCCCCGCGGGAGTTCAGTAATACGCAGTATTTT.

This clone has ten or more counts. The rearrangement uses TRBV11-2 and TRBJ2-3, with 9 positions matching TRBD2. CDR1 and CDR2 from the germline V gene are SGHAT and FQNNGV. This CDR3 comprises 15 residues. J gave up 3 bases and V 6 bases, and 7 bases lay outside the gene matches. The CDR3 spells CASSYFSGRTDTQYF. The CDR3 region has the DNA TGTGCCAGCAGTTATTTTAGCGGGAGAACAGATACGCAGTATTTT. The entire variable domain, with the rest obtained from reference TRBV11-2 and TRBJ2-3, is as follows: EAGVAQSPRYKIIEKRQSVAFWCNPISGHATLYWYQQILGQGPKLLIQFQNNGVVDDSQLPKDRFSAERLKGVDSTLKIQPAKLEDSAVYLCASSYFSGRTDTQYFGPGTRLTVL.

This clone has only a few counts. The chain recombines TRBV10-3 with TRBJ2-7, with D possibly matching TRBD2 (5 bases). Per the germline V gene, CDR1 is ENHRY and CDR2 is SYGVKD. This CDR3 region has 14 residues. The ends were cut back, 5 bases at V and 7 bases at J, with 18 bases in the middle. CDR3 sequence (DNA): TGTGCCATCAGTTACCAGCCCGCCGGAGGAGAGCAGTACTTC. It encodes CAISYQPAGGEQYF.

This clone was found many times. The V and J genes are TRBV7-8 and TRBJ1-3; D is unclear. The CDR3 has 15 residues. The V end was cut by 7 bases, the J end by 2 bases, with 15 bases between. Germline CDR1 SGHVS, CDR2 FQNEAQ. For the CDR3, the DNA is TGTGCCAGCACTAAAGTCCGGGAAACTGGAAACACCATATATTTT. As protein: CASTKVRETGNTIYF.

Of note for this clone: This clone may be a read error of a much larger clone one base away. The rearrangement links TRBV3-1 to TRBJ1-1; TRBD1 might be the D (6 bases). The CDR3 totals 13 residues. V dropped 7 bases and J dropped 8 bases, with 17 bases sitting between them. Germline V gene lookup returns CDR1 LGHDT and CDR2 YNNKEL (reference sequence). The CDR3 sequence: CASIRRPGAEAFF. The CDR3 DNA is TGTGCCAGCATCCGTCGCCCGGGGGCCGAAGCTTTCTTT.

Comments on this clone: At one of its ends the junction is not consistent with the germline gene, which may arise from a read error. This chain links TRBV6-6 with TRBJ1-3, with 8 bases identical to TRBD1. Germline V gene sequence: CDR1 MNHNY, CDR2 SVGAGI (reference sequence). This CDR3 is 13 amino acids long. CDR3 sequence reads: CASSYSDRAVRHF. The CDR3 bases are TGTGCCAGCAGTTACTCGGACAGGGCGGTACGGCATTTT.

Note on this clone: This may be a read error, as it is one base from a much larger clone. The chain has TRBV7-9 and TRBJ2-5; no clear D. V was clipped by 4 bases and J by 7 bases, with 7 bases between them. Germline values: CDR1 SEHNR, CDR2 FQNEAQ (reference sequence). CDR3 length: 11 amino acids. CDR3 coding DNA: TGTGCCAGCAGCTACACATGGACCCAGTACTTC. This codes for CASSYTWTQYF. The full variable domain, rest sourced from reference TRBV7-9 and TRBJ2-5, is DTGVSQNPRHKITKRGQNVTFRCDPISEHNRLYWYRQTLGQGPEFLTYFQNEAQLEKSRLLSDRFSAERPKGSFSTLEIQRTEQGDSAMYLCASSYTWTQYFGPGTRLLVL.

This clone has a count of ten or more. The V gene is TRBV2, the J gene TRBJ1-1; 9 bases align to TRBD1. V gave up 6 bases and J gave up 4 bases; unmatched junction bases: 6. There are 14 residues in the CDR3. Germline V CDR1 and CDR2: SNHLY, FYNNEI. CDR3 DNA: TGTGCCAGCAGCGTACAGGGGGCGCGCACTGAAGCTTTCTTT. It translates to CASSVQGARTEAFF.

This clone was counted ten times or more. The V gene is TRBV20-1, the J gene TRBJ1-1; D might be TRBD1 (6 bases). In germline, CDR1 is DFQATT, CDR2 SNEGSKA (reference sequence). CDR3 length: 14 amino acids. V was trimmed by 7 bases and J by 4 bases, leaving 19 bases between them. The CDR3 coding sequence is TGCAGTGGGGTCCTACAGGGAGTCGGCACTGAAGCTTTCTTT. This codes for CSGVLQGVGTEAFF.

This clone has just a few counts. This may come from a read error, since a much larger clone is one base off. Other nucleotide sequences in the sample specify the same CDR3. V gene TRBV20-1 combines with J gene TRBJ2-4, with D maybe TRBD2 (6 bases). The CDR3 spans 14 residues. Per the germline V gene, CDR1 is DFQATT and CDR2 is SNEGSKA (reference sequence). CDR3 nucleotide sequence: TGCAGTGCAGCCCGAGTACTAGCCAAAAACATTCAGTACTTT. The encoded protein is CSAARVLAKNIQYF.

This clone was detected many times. This CDR3 reads CSARIPDREAETQYF. The CDR3 nucleotides read TGCAGTGCTCGTATTCCGGACAGGGAGGCAGAGACCCAGTACTTC. J is TRBJ2-5 and V is TRBV20-1; TRBD1 matches 8 bases. Germline lookup yields CDR1 DFQATT and CDR2 SNEGSKA (reference sequence). CDR3 size: 15 residues. The V segment lost 5 bases and the J segment 4 bases; nucleotides outside the gene matches: 12.

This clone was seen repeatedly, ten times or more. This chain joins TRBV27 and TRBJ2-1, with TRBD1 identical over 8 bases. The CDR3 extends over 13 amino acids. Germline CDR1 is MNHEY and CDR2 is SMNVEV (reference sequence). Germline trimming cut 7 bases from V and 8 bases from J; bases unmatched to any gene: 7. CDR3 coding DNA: TGTGCCAGCATGGGACAGGACGAGTATGAGCAGTTCTTC. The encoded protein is CASMGQDEYEQFF.

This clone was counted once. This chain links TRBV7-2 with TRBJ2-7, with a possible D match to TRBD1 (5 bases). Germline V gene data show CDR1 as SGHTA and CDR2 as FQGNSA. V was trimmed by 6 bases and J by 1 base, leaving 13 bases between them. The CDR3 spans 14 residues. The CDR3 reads CASRKGLSSYEQYF. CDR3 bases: TGTGCCAGCAGAAAGGGGCTATCATCCTACGAGCAGTACTTC.

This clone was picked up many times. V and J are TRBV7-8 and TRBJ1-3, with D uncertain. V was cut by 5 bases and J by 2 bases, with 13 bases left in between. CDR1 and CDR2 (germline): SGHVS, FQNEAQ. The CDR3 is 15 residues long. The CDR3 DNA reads TGTGCCAGCAGCCCATGGCGCATCACTGGAAACACCATATATTTT. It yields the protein CASSPWRITGNTIYF.

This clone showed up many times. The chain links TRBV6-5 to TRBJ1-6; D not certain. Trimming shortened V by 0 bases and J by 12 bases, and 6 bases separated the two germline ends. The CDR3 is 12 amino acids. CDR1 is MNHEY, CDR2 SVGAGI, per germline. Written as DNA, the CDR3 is TGTGCCAGCAGTTACTCGGAGGGACCCCTCCACTTT. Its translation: CASSYSEGPLHF.

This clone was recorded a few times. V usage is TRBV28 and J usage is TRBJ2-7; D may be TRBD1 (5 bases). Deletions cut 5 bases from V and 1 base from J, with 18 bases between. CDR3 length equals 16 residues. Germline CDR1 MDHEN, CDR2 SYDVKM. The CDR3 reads CASSARQCSRSYEQYF. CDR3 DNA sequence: TGTGCCAGCAGTGCCAGACAGTGTTCAAGATCCTACGAGCAGTACTTC.

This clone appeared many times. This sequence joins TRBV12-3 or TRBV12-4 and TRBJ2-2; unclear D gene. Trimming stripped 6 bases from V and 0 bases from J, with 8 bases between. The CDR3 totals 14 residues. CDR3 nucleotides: TGTGCCAGCAGCCCCCTAGCGAACACCGGGGAGCTGTTTTTT. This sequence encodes CASSPLANTGELFF.

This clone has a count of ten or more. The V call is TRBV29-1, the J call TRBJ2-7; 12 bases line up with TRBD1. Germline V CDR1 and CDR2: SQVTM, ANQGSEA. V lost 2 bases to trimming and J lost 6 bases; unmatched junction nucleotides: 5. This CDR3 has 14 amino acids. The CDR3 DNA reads TGCAGCGTTGAAATGGGGACAGGGGGCGGCGAGCAGTACTTC. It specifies CSVEMGTGGGEQYF.

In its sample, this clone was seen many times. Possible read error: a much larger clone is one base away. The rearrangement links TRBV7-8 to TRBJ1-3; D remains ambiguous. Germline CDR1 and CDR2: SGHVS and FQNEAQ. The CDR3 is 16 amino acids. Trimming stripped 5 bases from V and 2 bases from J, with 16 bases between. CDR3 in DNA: TGTGCCAGCAGCCCACTAATCCCGGGAGCTGGAAACACCATATATTTT. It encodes CASSPLIPGAGNTIYF.